Below, 18 T cell receptor beta chains from the same sample are listed, as sequenced in a study of T cells in Graves' hyperthyroidism and ophthalmopathy. It was RNA transcripts that yielded the amplified TCR beta CDR3 regions. The HTBI primer set drove a first-round RT-PCR of the TCR CDR3. TCRdb re-analysed the multiplex PCR reads in MiXCR, keeping a single row per CDR3 protein. The sample consists of 550,000 to 850,000 distinct CDR3 sequences, roughly a sixth of them appearing once. Sequenced: blood. The receptor set was obtained from a woman aged 45-65 years with Graves' hyperthyroidism that later progressed to Graves' ophthalmopathy.

A note on this clonotype: A much bigger clone sits one base away, suggesting this may be a read error. The V call is TRBV5-1, the J call TRBJ2-2; possibly TRBD2 for D (5 bases). The V gene's germline CDR1 is SGHRS and CDR2 YFSETQ. The CDR3 is 15 amino acids. CDR3 sequence: CTSSPLDGNTGELFF. Here the CDR3 DNA reads TGCACCAGCAGCCCACTAGACGGGAACACCGGGGAGCTGTTTTTT. The whole variable domain, filled in from reference TRBV5-1 and TRBJ2-2, reads KAGVTQTPRYLIKTRGQQVTLSCSPISGHRSVSWYQQTPGQGLQFLFEYFSETQRNKGNFPGRFSGRQFSNSRSEMNVSTLELGDSALYLCTSSPLDGNTGELFFGEGSRLTVL.

This clonotype has only one observation. This chain joins TRBV15 and TRBJ1-4; weak D call: TRBD1 (6 bases). Trimming left V 1 base short and J 6 bases short, with 12 bases between. CDR3 length: 15 residues. Germline loops: CDR1 LNHNV, CDR2 YYDKDF (reference sequence). The CDR3 sequence is CATSRVRGADEKLFF. CDR3 nucleotide sequence: TGTGCCACCAGCAGAGTGCGGGGGGCGGATGAAAAACTGTTTTTT.

The V call is TRBV11-2, the J call TRBJ1-3; no reliable D call. Germline V gene data show CDR1 as SGHAT and CDR2 as FQNNGV. The V gene lost 5 bases and the J gene lost 6 bases, with 14 bases spanning the gap. The CDR3 loop spans 14 amino acids. The CDR3 DNA sequence: TGTGCCAGCAGCCTCGTGGGCGTCGAAAACACCATATATTTT. As protein: CASSLVGVENTIYF.

V usage is TRBV6-5 and J usage is TRBJ2-5; TRBD2 aligns across 7 bases. Unmatched junction bases numbered 6, after V lost 1 base and J lost 1 base. The CDR3 loop spans 16 amino acids. Germline CDR1 is MNHEY and CDR2 is SVGAGI. The CDR3 loop is CASSYLMGLPQETQYF. Here the CDR3 DNA reads TGTGCCAGCAGTTACTTAATGGGACTACCCCAAGAGACCCAGTACTTC.

This clonotype was recorded a few times. This chain connects TRBV4-1 to TRBJ1-2, with D tentatively TRBD1 (5 bases). The CDR3 extends over 16 amino acids. The germline CDR1 and CDR2 sequences are MGHRA and YSYEKL. Trimming took off 1 base at V and 2 bases at J, with 14 bases between the two ends. This CDR3 reads CASSQGGTLVNYGYTF. CDR3 coding DNA: TGCGCCAGCAGCCAAGGGGGGACCCTCGTCAACTATGGCTACACCTTC.

In this sample, this clonotype turned up a few times. The chain is built from TRBV5-4 and TRBJ1-2, with TRBD1 as a possible D gene (6 bases). V shed 4 bases and J shed 2 bases, with 12 bases lying between them. Germline V lookup: CDR1 SGHNT, CDR2 YYREEE (reference sequence). The CDR3 has 14 amino acids. The CDR3 here is CASSTGTENYGYTF. CDR3 sequence (DNA): TGTGCCAGCAGCACAGGGACGGAAAACTATGGCTACACCTTC.

Notes on this clonotype: A much larger clone differs by one base, so this may be a read error. The chain has TRBV12-3 or TRBV12-4 and TRBJ1-6, with D unresolved. This CDR3 is built from 14 residues. V was cut by 3 bases and J by 2 bases, with 5 bases left in between. Here the CDR3 reads CASSLGTYNSPLHF. CDR3 sequence (DNA): TGTGCCAGCAGTTTGGGGACCTATAATTCACCCCTCCACTTT.

This clonotype was counted between two and nine times. The rearrangement links TRBV5-4 to TRBJ2-2; 7 bases fit TRBD2. Germline CDR1 reads SGHNT; CDR2 reads YYREEE (reference sequence). CDR3 length equals 14 residues. V lost 2 bases and J lost 6; bases outside the gene matches: 4. CDR3 bases: TGTGCCAGCAGCTTTGGGGGGGACGCCGGGGAGCTGTTTTTT. Its protein is CASSFGGDAGELFF.

In this sample, this clonotype turned up many times. Compared with germline, one end of the junction differs, possibly owing to a read error. This chain uses TRBV6-1 with TRBJ1-1; TRBD1 matches at 9 bases. The length of the CDR3 is 14 residues. Germline V gene lookup returns CDR1 MNHNS and CDR2 SASEGT. DNA of the CDR3: TGCGCCAGCAGCGAGGGACAGGGCGCCACTGAAGCTTTCTTT. Amino acids: CASSEGQGATEAFF.

This clonotype was detected a few times. Possible read error: a much larger clone is one base away. V usage is TRBV10-3 and J usage is TRBJ1-1; 9 bases are shared with TRBD1. Trimming took 0 bases from V and 6 from J; bases not matched to a gene: 2. This CDR3 has 14 amino acids. CDR1 and CDR2 from the germline V gene are ENHRY and SYGVKD. This CDR3 is CAISESGQGPEAFF. DNA of the CDR3: TGTGCCATCAGTGAGTCGGGACAGGGCCCTGAAGCTTTCTTT.

This clonotype appeared a few times. The genes are TRBV29-1 and TRBJ2-1; D is unresolved. This CDR3 contains 10 residues. The ends were cut back, 6 bases at V and 9 bases at J, with 9 bases in the middle. CDR1 and CDR2 from the germline V gene are SQVTM and ANQGSEA. The CDR3 sequence is CSVPVPEQFF. The CDR3 nucleotides read TGCAGCGTACCCGTACCTGAGCAGTTCTTC.

This clonotype was seen ten or more times. The genes are TRBV12-3 or TRBV12-4 and TRBJ1-2, with a weak D call TRBD1 (5 bases). Trimming removed 2 bases at V and 0 bases at J, with 13 bases between. The CDR3 sequence is 16 residues long. The CDR3 DNA sequence: TGTGCCAGCAGTTTACTTGGATCGGGGCCTAACTATGGCTACACCTTC. Translated, it gives CASSLLGSGPNYGYTF.

This clonotype was counted at least ten times. The rearrangement uses TRBV3-1 and TRBJ1-3; D remains unclear. Trimming left V 4 bases short and J 2 bases short, with 18 bases between. This CDR3 is 17 amino acids long. The germline gives CDR1 LGHDT, CDR2 YNNKEL (reference sequence). CDR3 in DNA: TGTGCCAGCAGCCCTGGCATAACGAGCTCCCCTGGAAACACCATATATTTT. Residues: CASSPGITSSPGNTIYF.

There are a few counts of this clonotype. V is TRBV5-6 and J is TRBJ2-5; D perhaps matches TRBD2 (6 bases). V was clipped by 7 bases and J by 4 bases, with 17 bases between them. Germline V CDR1 and CDR2: SGHDT, YYEEEE. This CDR3 comprises 14 residues. The CDR3 sequence: CASLLGLSGETQYF. Written as DNA, the CDR3 is TGTGCCAGCCTCTTGGGACTTAGCGGAGAGACCCAGTACTTC.

V gene TRBV19 combines with J gene TRBJ2-2, with D uncertain. V gave up 11 bases and J gave up 7 bases, with 11 bases separating them. CDR1 and CDR2 from the germline V gene are LNHDA and SQIVND (reference sequence). The CDR3 consists of 11 residues. The CDR3 coding sequence is TGTGCCGGCATTAGGAACGGGGAGCTGTTTTTT. Protein sequence: CAGIRNGELFF.

This clonotype was picked up many times. The rearrangement joins TRBV3-1 to TRBJ2-3; TRBD1 might be the D (5 bases). From germline, CDR1 is LGHDT and CDR2 YNNKEL (reference sequence). With 2 bases removed from V and 4 bases from J, the gap between germline ends came to 7 bases. This CDR3 spans 13 amino acids. The CDR3 here is CASSQPGPDTQYF. In DNA form, the CDR3 reads TGTGCCAGCAGCCAACCAGGGCCAGATACGCAGTATTTT.

The sample holds many counts of this clonotype. V gene TRBV11-2 combines with J gene TRBJ2-1, with 9 nucleotides matching TRBD1. This CDR3 has 15 amino acids. Germline CDR1 SGHAT, CDR2 FQNNGV. The V and J ends lost 4 bases and 8 bases, in that order; junction bases with no gene match: 9. CDR3 DNA: TGTGCCAGCAGCTCCTCCGGGACAGGGTATCATGAGCAGTTCTTC. Encoded protein: CASSSSGTGYHEQFF.

Only a few counts were recorded for this clonotype. V is TRBV29-1 and J is TRBJ2-7; D is tentatively TRBD1 or TRBD2 (6 bases each). From germline, CDR1 is SQVTM and CDR2 ANQGSEA. This CDR3 is 15 amino acids long. Trimming left V 3 bases short and J 2 bases short, with 17 bases between. CDR3 amino acids: CSVDGGPGGTYEQYF. The CDR3 region has the DNA TGCAGCGTTGATGGGGGCCCAGGAGGGACCTACGAGCAGTACTTC.